Below, 30 T cell receptor beta chains from the same sample are listed, as sequenced in a study of blood T cells in healthy people across ages. Combining a sample-barcoded 5' primer with a J-beta primer mix, a second PCR ran for 7 to 11 cycles. Each CDR3 protein gets one entry after TCRdb re-called the 5' RACE reads with MiXCR. This table has about 680,000 distinct CDR3 sequences, about 52% appearing once. The sequenced sample consisted of blood. The receptors were sampled from a woman aged 55-69 years in good health.

This clonotype was found once. The gene calls are TRBV7-3 and TRBJ2-1; 8 bases fit TRBD2. From germline, CDR1 is SGHTA and CDR2 FQGTGA. The junction had 5 bases not matched to a gene; V was cut back by 1 base and J by 3 bases. The CDR3 sequence is 16 residues long. The CDR3 region has the DNA TGTGCCAGCAGCTTAAGGGGGACTAGGAGCTACAATGAGCAGTTCTTC. It yields the protein CASSLRGTRSYNEQFF.

The gene calls are TRBV10-3 and TRBJ1-6; TRBD1 aligns across 8 bases. The CDR3 loop spans 14 amino acids. V dropped 7 bases and J dropped 5; count of bases not matched to a gene: 4. Germline lookup yields CDR1 ENHRY and CDR2 SYGVKD. CDR3 protein: CAINPTGDNSPLHF. The CDR3 coding sequence is TGTGCCATCAACCCGACAGGGGATAATTCACCCCTCCACTTT.

The chain joins TRBV29-1 to TRBJ1-4; possible D gene TRBD1, 5 bases. Germline V gene data show CDR1 as SQVTM and CDR2 as ANQGSEA. This CDR3 is 17 amino acids long. V shed 6 bases and J shed 2 bases, with 22 bases lying between them. CDR3 bases: TGCAGCGTGGGGGGTGGACCATTATTGTCCACTAATGAAAAACTGTTTTTT. This gives the protein CSVGGGPLLSTNEKLFF.

This chain uses TRBV20-1 with TRBJ2-5; unclear D gene. Judging by the DNA end, TRBJ2-7 fits better; the J call may be wrong. The CDR3 runs 14 residues. Germline CDR1 DFQATT, CDR2 SNEGSKA (reference sequence). The CDR3 DNA sequence: TGCAGTGCTAGCGACGGAGTACGGAATTACGAGCAGTACTTC. Translated, it gives CSASDGVRNYEQYF.

This clonotype was observed once. The chain recombines TRBV19 with TRBJ2-2; D is unresolved. The CDR3 extends over 14 amino acids. In germline, CDR1 is LNHDA, CDR2 SQIVND (reference sequence). The V and J ends lost 7 bases and 5 bases respectively, with 14 bases between them. CDR3 residues: CASTLRAPTGELFF. CDR3 DNA: TGTGCCAGTACCCTACGAGCTCCAACCGGGGAGCTGTTTTTT.

The J gene is TRBJ2-7, the V gene TRBV7-3; TRBD2 matches 13 bases. This CDR3 contains 19 residues. The V segment lost 0 bases and the J segment 10 bases; nucleotides outside the gene matches: 18. CDR1 is SGHTA and CDR2 is FQGTGA in the germline V gene. The CDR3 is CASSLTARTSGRGDRAQYF. For the CDR3, the DNA is TGTGCCAGCAGCTTAACGGCCCGGACTAGCGGGAGAGGGGATAGGGCCCAGTACTTC.

This rearrangement joins TRBV3-1 to TRBJ2-7; 8 nucleotides agree with TRBD2. Germline loops: CDR1 LGHDT, CDR2 YNNKEL (reference sequence). The CDR3 loop spans 14 amino acids. V was pared by 4 bases and J by 5 bases, with 7 bases of the junction left unmatched. CDR3 in DNA: TGTGCCAGCAGCCCCAGCGGGAGCTACGACGAGCAGTACTTC. Its protein product is CASSPSGSYDEQYF.

Ten or more counts support this clonotype. The chain employs TRBV9 and TRBJ1-6, with D uncertain. V was clipped by 3 bases and J by 8 bases, with 15 bases between them. There are 15 residues in the CDR3. Looked up from germline, CDR1 is SGDLS and CDR2 is YYNGEE. The CDR3 nucleotides read TGTGCCAGCAGCGAACAGCCAGGTAGCGATTCACCCCTCCACTTT. Amino acids: CASSEQPGSDSPLHF. The whole variable domain, remainder taken from reference TRBV9 and TRBJ1-6, is DSGVTQTPKHLITATGQRVTLRCSPRSGDLSVYWYQQSLDQGLQFLIQYYNGEERAKGNILERFSAQQFPDLHSELNLSSLELGDSALYFCASSEQPGSDSPLHFGNGTRLTVT.

This chain connects TRBV7-9 to TRBJ2-5, with unresolved D. Germline V gene lookup returns CDR1 SEHNR and CDR2 FQNEAQ (reference sequence). V lost 2 bases, J lost 12 bases, and 16 bases lay in between. This CDR3 spans 13 amino acids. CDR3 coding DNA: TGTGCCAGCAGCTTAACCAGTCAGGTCATAAAGTACTTC. Translated, it gives CASSLTSQVIKYF.

This sequence joins TRBV18 and TRBJ2-1; the D is unclear. This CDR3 has 13 residues. The germline V gene encodes CDR1 KGHSH and CDR2 LQKENI. V dropped 0 bases and J dropped 5 bases, with 5 bases sitting between them. In DNA, the CDR3 is TGTGCCAGCTCACCACCGGAAGACAATGAGCAGTTCTTC. Protein: CASSPPEDNEQFF.

The chain combines TRBV18 with TRBJ1-5; 8 bases align to TRBD1. V lost 8 bases to trimming and J lost 4 bases; unmatched junction nucleotides: 10. The CDR3 extends over 15 amino acids. CDR1 is KGHSH, CDR2 LQKENI, per germline. CDR3 amino acids: CASQGAQGLNQPQHF. The CDR3 DNA is TGTGCCAGCCAGGGGGCACAGGGATTGAATCAGCCCCAGCATTTT.

The chain recombines TRBV7-9 with TRBJ2-1; tentatively, D is TRBD1 (6 bases). V was shortened by 5 bases and J by 5 bases, with 13 bases between the two germline ends. The CDR3 runs to 14 residues. Germline V gives CDR1 SEHNR, CDR2 FQNEAQ (reference sequence). The CDR3 region has the DNA TGTGCCAGCAGCCAGTGGGGGCTCGACAATGAGCAGTTCTTC. This codes for CASSQWGLDNEQFF.

In this sample, this clonotype turned up a few times. The chain joins TRBV20-1 to TRBJ2-7; a weak D match, TRBD1 (6 bases). The V gene's germline CDR1 is DFQATT and CDR2 SNEGSKA (reference sequence). The CDR3 has 15 residues. Trimming removed 0 bases at V and 5 bases at J, with 17 bases between. The DNA of the CDR3 is TGCAGTGCTAGAGATACGGGCAGGGGCCGGAACGAGCAGTACTTC. Its protein is CSARDTGRGRNEQYF.

The chain couples TRBV27 to TRBJ2-5, with D maybe TRBD1 (6 bases). Gene TRBJ2-7 matches the end of the DNA better, so the J call may be wrong. Germline V lookup: CDR1 MNHEY, CDR2 SMNVEV (reference sequence). The CDR3 spans 13 residues. The CDR3 loop is CASTWEQGYEQYF. The DNA for the CDR3 is TGTGCCAGCACCTGGGAACAGGGTTACGAGCAGTACTTC.

The chain joins TRBV7-9 to TRBJ1-3; the D is unclear. The germline V gene has CDR1 SEHNR and CDR2 FQNEAQ (reference sequence). V lost 3 bases and J 8 bases, leaving 8 bases between the germline ends. This CDR3 spans 12 amino acids. In DNA form, the CDR3 reads TGTGCCAGCAGCTTGGAATCGTACACCATATATTTT. Translated, it gives CASSLESYTIYF.

The chain is built from TRBV12-5 and TRBJ1-5; D unclear. This CDR3 is 17 amino acids long. Per germline, CDR1 LGHNT and CDR2 FRNRAP. V lost 2 bases, J lost 5 bases, and 19 bases lay in between. The CDR3 DNA reads TGTGCTAGTGGTTTGTCTATGGGAAACGCGGCGGATCAGCCCCAGCATTTT. The encoded protein is CASGLSMGNAADQPQHF.

In its sample, this clonotype was seen a few times. The V and J genes are TRBV7-2 and TRBJ2-4; D remains unclear. Matching the DNA end better, TRBJ2-7 makes the J call doubtful. Germline CDR1 SGHTA, CDR2 FQGNSA. CDR3 length: 13 amino acids. The CDR3 protein is CASSLGPPYEQYF. CDR3 bases: TGTGCCAGCAGCTTAGGGCCGCCCTACGAGCAGTACTTC.

This rearrangement joins TRBV27 to TRBJ1-5; 8 positions match TRBD1. The CDR3 is 15 amino acids. The V gene end was trimmed by 5 bases and the J gene end by 6 bases; junction bases not matched to a gene: 9. Germline V CDR1 and CDR2: MNHEY, SMNVEV (reference sequence). The CDR3 sequence: CASSLNRGSAQPQHF. CDR3 coding DNA: TGTGCCAGCAGTCTTAACAGGGGGTCGGCTCAGCCCCAGCATTTT.

In its sample, this clonotype was seen a few times. This chain connects TRBV4-1 to TRBJ2-3, with 8 bases identical to TRBD2. J gave up 2 bases and V 7 bases, and 8 bases lay outside the gene matches. CDR3 length: 15 residues. The germline gives CDR1 MGHRA, CDR2 YSYEKL. Here the CDR3 reads CASIISGASTDTQYF. The CDR3 DNA follows: TGCGCCAGCATCATTAGCGGGGCGTCCACAGATACGCAGTATTTT.

V usage is TRBV20-1 and J usage is TRBJ2-7; D is unclear. The V gene's germline CDR1 is DFQATT and CDR2 SNEGSKA (reference sequence). Trimming removed 1 base at V and 0 bases at J, with 10 bases between. The CDR3 spans 14 residues. The CDR3 sequence: CSARVSDGSYEQYF. The DNA of the CDR3 is TGCAGTGCTAGAGTCAGCGACGGCTCCTACGAGCAGTACTTC.

This chain joins TRBV30 and TRBJ2-1; possibly TRBD1 or TRBD2 for D (5 bases each). Trimming cost V 3 bases and J 10 bases, with 19 bases left between them. The CDR3 spans 14 residues. Germline CDR1 and CDR2: GTSNPN and SVGIG (reference sequence). DNA for the CDR3: TGTGCCTGGAGAGGGGACCCTAGCTTGGGGGAGCAGTTCTTC. Its translation: CAWRGDPSLGEQFF.

The rearrangement links TRBV29-1 to TRBJ2-5, with D maybe TRBD2 (5 bases). V gave up 3 bases and J gave up 5 bases, with 10 bases separating them. Germline CDR1 and CDR2: SQVTM and ANQGSEA. The CDR3 is made up of 12 amino acids. CDR3 residues: CSVEGDGETQYF. CDR3 DNA sequence: TGCAGCGTTGAGGGAGATGGGGAGACCCAGTACTTC.

This clonotype has a handful of counts. The rearrangement uses TRBV10-3 and TRBJ2-1; D gene unclear. Trimming removed 2 bases at V and 10 bases at J, with 15 bases between. CDR1 and CDR2 from the germline V gene are ENHRY and SYGVKD. This CDR3 is built from 14 residues. The CDR3 coding sequence is TGTGCCATCAGTGAGGGCGGCTCCTCGTTGGAGCAGTTCTTC. Encoded protein: CAISEGGSSLEQFF.

This clonotype was counted between two and nine times. The rearrangement joins TRBV3-1 to TRBJ2-7; TRBD2 might be the D (5 bases). The CDR3 has 17 residues. The germline V gene encodes CDR1 LGHDT and CDR2 YNNKEL (reference sequence). V lost 3 bases, J lost 1 base, and 19 bases lay in between. CDR3 sequence (DNA): TGTGCCAGCAGCCATGCCGGGCGGGCGTCTGTTTCCTACGAGCAGTACTTC. It yields the protein CASSHAGRASVSYEQYF.

The J gene is TRBJ2-1, the V gene TRBV20-1, with TRBD1 matching over 8 bases. Germline values: CDR1 DFQATT, CDR2 SNEGSKA (reference sequence). The CDR3 is 12 residues long. The CDR3 bases are TGCACTTCGGACAGGGATGGGAATGAGCAGTTCTTC. Translating gives CTSDRDGNEQFF.

The J gene is TRBJ2-3, the V gene TRBV5-4; TRBD2 agrees at 10 bases. After removal of 4 bases from V and 7 bases from J, the junction contained 9 bases not matched to a gene. The germline gives CDR1 SGHNT, CDR2 YYREEE (reference sequence). The CDR3 sequence is 15 residues long. The CDR3: CASSLASGSLNTQYF. CDR3 nucleotides: TGTGCCAGCAGCCTGGCTAGCGGGAGTTTGAATACGCAGTATTTT. The variable domain in full, with the rest retrieved from reference TRBV5-4 and TRBJ2-3, is ETGVTQSPTHLIKTRGQQVTLRCSSQSGHNTVSWYQQALGQGPQFIFQYYREEENGRGNFPPRFSGLQFPNYSSELNVNALELDDSALYLCASSLASGSLNTQYFGPGTRLTVL.

This clonotype was recorded at least ten times. The chain uses TRBV12-3 or TRBV12-4 and TRBJ2-3, with 14 bases lining up with TRBD2. The junction had 3 bases not matched to a gene; V was cut back by 6 bases and J by 4 bases. The CDR3 covers 15 residues. CDR3 coding DNA: TGTGCCAGCAGCGCGACTAGCGGGAGGGCAGATACGCAGTATTTT. This translates into CASSATSGRADTQYF.

Of note for this clonotype: A much larger clone differs by one base, so this may be a read error. The chain is built from TRBV28 and TRBJ1-2; D perhaps matches TRBD1 (5 bases). Per germline, CDR1 MDHEN and CDR2 SYDVKM. CDR3 length: 12 amino acids. V lost 6 bases, J lost 2 bases, and 7 bases lay in between. Here the CDR3 reads CASRSGNYGYTF. The CDR3 nucleotides are TGTGCCAGCAGATCAGGGAACTATGGCTACACCTTC.

This chain links TRBV7-2 with TRBJ1-2, with D uncertain. Trimming removed 5 bases at V and 7 bases at J, with 23 bases between. The CDR3 runs to 16 residues. CDR1 and CDR2 (germline): SGHTA, FQGNSA. CDR3 sequence reads: CASSRPPGLGLVGYTF. In DNA form, the CDR3 reads TGTGCCAGCAGCAGGCCCCCGGGGTTGGGTTTAGTTGGCTACACCTTC.

This chain uses TRBV28 with TRBJ2-3, with TRBD1 matching over 8 bases. The germline gives CDR1 MDHEN, CDR2 SYDVKM. This CDR3 has 15 amino acids. Losses at the gene ends were 3 bases for V and 11 bases for J; bases not matched to a gene: 13. CDR3 sequence reads: CASSFRGQQAIVQYF. The CDR3 bases are TGTGCCAGCAGTTTCAGGGGGCAGCAAGCGATCGTGCAGTATTTT. Variable domain in full (rest from reference TRBV28 and TRBJ2-3): DVKVTQSSRYLVKRTGEKVFLECVQDMDHENMFWYRQDPGLGLRLIYFSYDVKMKEKGDIPEGYSVSREKKERFSLILESASTNQTSMYLCASSFRGQQAIVQYFGPGTRLTVL.